This section outlines one T cell receptor beta chain sequence together with its context. It lacks a known antigen. No per-base quality is available; no much larger clone lies one base away. This record comes from a study of blood T cell repertoires in COVID-19 (dated by TCRdb to the early 2020s). With respect to the entire study: Samples from collaborators originated in the United States, Italy and Spain and spanned both the acute and convalescent phases of COVID-19. The prospective study material was composed of cDNA or gDNA derived from T cells, B-cell-depleted T cells, or PBMCs. The dataset comprised deeply sampled blood TCRbeta repertoires from subjects exposed to, actively infected with, or recovered from COVID-19. The repertoires were made available in a free public database intended to serve as a resource for research on the immune response to SARS-CoV-2. The samples were drawn from the first 160 participants of the ongoing ImmuneRACE study and from over 950 subjects provided by 6 global collaborators. Nearly every sample came with metadata listing a de-identified subject ID, COVID-19 status, age in years and sex. Where available, HLA class I and class II types were taken from metadata supplied by the sample provider and were not determined by assay-based typing. Broad study findings and their caveats: The quantity of clinical and demographic metadata differed by source and by participant and was supplied without curation.

As encoded in the germline V gene, CDR1 is MNHEY while CDR2 is SVGAGI. Taken from cysteine to phenylalanine, the CDR3 has 14 residues. Here the CDR3 DNA is all that survives: 42 bases in frame from base 1. Germline trimming: 7 bases from V, 4 bases from J; junction bases outside gene matches: 5. The immunoSEQ Assay, a bias-controlled multiplex PCR, was used to amplify TCRbeta CDR3 regions from genomic DNA. Per the source publication's procedure: The number of nucleated cells in each sample was estimated from the amplification of reference gene primers within the assay. To quantify the absolute abundance of each unique TCRbeta CDR3 rearrangement, sequence reads were collapsed and filtered. For each sample, productive Simpson clonality was calculated as the square root of Simpson's diversity index across productive rearrangements. What TCRdb holds here is the immuneACCESS table cut down to in-frame rearrangements. Part of the clones is not present; checked against another copy, under half of the missing clones reflect an unresolved V gene, and the others are unexplained. Clone size and V and J calls were adopted from that table, with D and trimming inferred from the DNA. Here the sample has roughly 250,000 clones; about nine tenths occur a single time. The ten top clones hold about 6.9% of the sample.

Participants in the prospective study were enrolled through a virtual design, were aged about 18 to 100 years, and lived in 24 United States geographic areas. To assign participants to cohorts, the prospective study relied on clinical history that participants themselves reported in a screening survey and a study questionnaire. Each participant in the prospective study had whole blood, serum and a nasopharyngeal or oropharyngeal swab collected by mobile phlebotomists. Participants in the prospective study had the option to provide additional blood draws and questionnaires over a roughly 2-month period. Prospective study blood samples were shipped either frozen or at room temperature before DNA extraction.

The receptor chain draws on TRBV6-5 and TRBJ2-2; TRBD2 aligns with 8 central bases. Sequencing was done on a sample of PBMCs or T cells enriched from blood (not recorded which). This receptor was taken from a woman in her 30s with acute COVID-19. CDR3 reads: CASTPAGGTGELFF. The DNA sequence is TGTGCCAGCACCCCGGCGGGGGGCACCGGGGAGCTGTTTTTT.